This record looks at one T cell receptor beta chain sequence and its context. The data originate from a study of blood T cell repertoires in COVID-19. Study summary: From T cells, B-cell-depleted T cells, or PBMCs came the material, which was cDNA or gDNA.

V shed 6 bases and J 2 bases; nucleotides not matched to a gene: 11. The CDR3 length is 16 residues. The V gene's germline CDR1 is SNHLY and CDR2 FYNNEI. In the original workflow: From reference gene primer amplification, estimates of nucleated cell counts were derived. Repertoires were generated with immunoSEQ multiplex PCR, while TCRdb's copy carries only in-frame clones and drops some. Clone size and the V and J calls come from that table; the DNA yielded D and trimming. Among roughly 400,000 clones listed, around nine tenths were seen once. The J gene is TRBJ2-3, the V gene TRBV2; 7 bases are shared with TRBD1. The sequence derives from a woman in her late teens or twenties who had been exposed to COVID-19. Sequences were obtained from PBMCs or T cells enriched from blood (not recorded which). The CDR3: CASSLPRTGTTDTQYF. The CDR3 region has the DNA TGTGCCAGCAGCCTGCCCCGGACAGGAACCACAGATACGCAGTATTTT. The variable domain in full, with the rest retrieved from reference TRBV2 and TRBJ2-3, is EPEVTQTPSHQVTQMGQEVILRCVPISNHLYFYWYRQILGQKVEFLVSFYNNEISEKSEIFDDQFSVERPDGSNFTLKIRSTKLEDSAMYFCASSLPRTGTTDTQYFGPGTRLTVL.